This T cell receptor beta chain emerged from a study of human T cells and chemical hapten exposure. Study context: Affected patients, primarily female, had alopecia areata, totalis or universalis.

Documented time point: patch test 1, 2 weeks after DPC sensitization. Noted treatment: therapeutic diphenylcyclopropenone sensitization with weekly scalp DPC. The CDR3 runs to 14 residues. With 6 bases clipped from V and 8 bases from J, the junction kept 7 bases outside the gene matches. A remark on this clonotype: Antigen unknown.

Study findings and constraints: The immune response of these alopecia patients might not match healthy individuals'.

Single cDNA molecules in the library carried unique molecular identifiers attached during preparation. As processed by the authors: TCR counts had a median of approximately 96,000 per sample and spanned 23,224 to 690,600. TCRdb fed the RACE reads into MiXCR, producing one record per CDR3 protein. These V and J calls are TCRdb output, not the study's own analysis. Of tens of thousands of distinct CDR3 sequences detected, around a third appear once; the ten largest clones hold about 9%. Sample: whole blood, taken in connection with sensitization to the hapten diphenylcyclopropenone (DPC). This TCR derives from a man aged 35 to 55 with alopecia areata. Some clones in this sample may be carry-over from other donors' samples. V and J are TRBV12-3 or TRBV12-4 and TRBJ2-1, with TRBD2 identical over 10 bases. CDR3 sequence (DNA): TGTGCCAGCAGAGTCAGCGGGAGGGGATATGAGCAGTTCTTC. It translates to CASRVSGRGYEQFF.